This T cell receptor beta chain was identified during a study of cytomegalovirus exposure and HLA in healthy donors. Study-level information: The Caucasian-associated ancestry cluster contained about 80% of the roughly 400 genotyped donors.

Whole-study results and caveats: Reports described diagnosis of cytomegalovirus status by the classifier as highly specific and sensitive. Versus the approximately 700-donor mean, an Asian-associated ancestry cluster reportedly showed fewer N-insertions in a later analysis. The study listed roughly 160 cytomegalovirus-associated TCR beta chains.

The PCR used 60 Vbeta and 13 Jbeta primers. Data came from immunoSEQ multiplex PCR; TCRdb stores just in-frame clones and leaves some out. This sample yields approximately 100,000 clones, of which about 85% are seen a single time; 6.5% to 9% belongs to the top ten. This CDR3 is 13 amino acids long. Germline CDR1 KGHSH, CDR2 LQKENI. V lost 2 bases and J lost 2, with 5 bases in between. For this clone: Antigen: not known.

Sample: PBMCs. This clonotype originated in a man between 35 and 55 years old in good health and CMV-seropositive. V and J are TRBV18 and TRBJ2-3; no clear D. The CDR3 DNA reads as TGTGCCAGCTCACCAACAGCCACAGATACGCAGTATTTT. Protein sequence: CASSPTATDTQYF.